The 30 T cell receptor beta chains given below trace back to one sample, sequenced in a study of cytomegalovirus exposure and HLA in healthy donors. The PCR ran on 60 Vbeta and 13 Jbeta primers. TCRdb's copy holds only in-frame clones and misses some; the assay was immunoSEQ multiplex PCR. The sample includes over 150,000 clones, roughly 70% of them seen just once. The sample comprised PBMCs. The receptor source for this set is a woman between 45 and 60 years old in good health and CMV-seropositive.

This clone occurred a few times. The chain joins TRBV10-3 to TRBJ2-5, with D possibly TRBD2 on 6 matching bases. Germline V gene sequence: CDR1 ENHRY, CDR2 SYGVKD. Trimming cost V 6 bases and J 2 bases, with 16 bases left between them. This CDR3 has 15 residues. CDR3 protein: CAISPGERSQETQYF. The CDR3 coding sequence is TGTGCCATCAGCCCGGGGGAGAGGAGTCAAGAGACCCAGTACTTC.

This chain joins TRBV13 and TRBJ2-2; tentative D call: TRBD1 (5 bases). Trimming removed 2 bases at V and 1 base at J, with 11 bases between. CDR3 length equals 16 residues. Germline V CDR1 and CDR2: PRHDT, FYEKMQ (reference sequence). Written as DNA, the CDR3 is TGTGCCAGCAGCTTACGATGGACAAAGAACACCGGGGAGCTGTTTTTT. Its protein product is CASSLRWTKNTGELFF.

The CDR3 loop is CASSIEASPLYEQYF. CDR3 sequence (DNA): TGTGCCAGTAGTATAGAAGCCTCCCCCCTTTACGAGCAGTACTTC. This chain links TRBV19 with TRBJ2-7, with D uncertain. The CDR3 loop spans 15 amino acids. V lost 0 bases and J lost 4, with 13 bases in between. Germline-derived CDR1 and CDR2 are LNHDA and SQIVND (reference sequence). The full variable domain, rest sourced from reference TRBV19 and TRBJ2-7, is DGGITQSPKYLFRKEGQNVTLSCEQNLNHDAMYWYRQDPGQGLRLIYYSQIVNDFQKGDIAEGYSVSREKKESFPLTVTSAQKNPTAFYLCASSIEASPLYEQYFGPGTRLTVT.

This clone was counted between two and nine times. This chain joins TRBV7-9 and TRBJ2-7, with 9 bases matching TRBD2. The CDR3 length is 15 residues. The germline V gene encodes CDR1 SEHNR and CDR2 FQNEAQ (reference sequence). The J segment lost 8 bases and the V segment lost 1 base, leaving 9 bases of the junction unmatched. The CDR3 DNA reads TGTGCCAGCAGCTTAGGGGTAGCGGGGGCCGCCCAGCAGTACTTC. Its translation is CASSLGVAGAAQQYF.

This chain links TRBV13 with TRBJ1-1; 9 bases agree with TRBD1. The J segment lost 8 bases and the V segment lost 3 bases, leaving 4 bases of the junction unmatched. CDR1 and CDR2 from the germline V gene are PRHDT and FYEKMQ (reference sequence). The CDR3 length is 13 residues. The CDR3 spells CASSFSDRGEAFF. CDR3 DNA sequence: TGTGCCAGCAGCTTCTCGGACAGGGGAGAAGCTTTCTTT.

The chain couples TRBV6-1 to TRBJ2-1; no reliable D call. The length of the CDR3 is 10 residues. Germline V CDR1 and CDR2: MNHNS, SASEGT. V was cut by 7 bases and J by 8 bases, with 6 bases left in between. In DNA, the CDR3 is TGTGCCAGCAACTTCTATGAGCAGTTCTTC. Translating gives CASNFYEQFF.

The chain links TRBV5-1 to TRBJ1-1, with 9 nucleotides matching TRBD1. The CDR3 is made up of 17 amino acids. The V segment lost 0 bases and the J segment 4 bases; nucleotides outside the gene matches: 10. CDR1 and CDR2 (germline): SGHRS, YFSETQ. The CDR3 DNA reads TGCGCCAGCAGCTTGGGGACAGGGGTGGGTATTAGCACTGAAGCTTTCTTT. It encodes CASSLGTGVGISTEAFF.

The CDR3 loop is CASSFWGRDTEAFF. The DNA for the CDR3 is TGCGCCAGCAGCTTCTGGGGGAGGGACACTGAAGCTTTCTTT. The V gene is TRBV5-1, the J gene TRBJ1-1, with D possibly TRBD1 on 5 matching bases. The germline V and J ends were trimmed by 2 bases and 3 bases, with 11 bases remaining between them. Germline V gives CDR1 SGHRS, CDR2 YFSETQ. This CDR3 has 14 residues.

The chain links TRBV4-2 to TRBJ1-1; 7 bases are a match to TRBD1. Germline CDR1 is LGHNA and CDR2 is YNFKEQ. After removal of 2 bases from V and 5 bases from J, the junction contained 8 bases not matched to a gene. This CDR3 has 15 residues. The CDR3 is CASSQKGGIGTEAFF. CDR3 DNA: TGTGCCAGCAGCCAAAAAGGGGGCATTGGGACTGAAGCTTTCTTT.

V and J are TRBV18 and TRBJ2-7; the D gene is possibly TRBD2 (5 bases). The CDR3 spans 13 residues. V was cut by 1 base and J by 3 bases, with 7 bases left in between. Germline CDR1 KGHSH, CDR2 LQKENI. CDR3 sequence reads: CASSPRGDYEQYF. CDR3 bases: TGTGCCAGCTCACCACGGGGAGACTACGAGCAGTACTTC. Based on the CDR3 plus reference TRBV18 and TRBJ2-7, the full variable domain is NAGVMQNPRHLVRRRGQEARLRCSPMKGHSHVYWYRQLPEEGLKFMVYLQKENIIDESGMPKERFSAEFPKEGPSILRIQQVVRGDSAAYFCASSPRGDYEQYFGPGTRLTVT.

This clone was found a few times. The chain uses TRBV13 and TRBJ2-2; 8 bases agree with TRBD2. Germline V gene sequence: CDR1 PRHDT, CDR2 FYEKMQ (reference sequence). V dropped 5 bases and J dropped 1; count of bases not matched to a gene: 6. This CDR3 has 16 amino acids. CDR3: CASSLGGLENTGELFF. The CDR3 DNA follows: TGTGCCAGCAGCCTTGGGGGACTAGAGAACACCGGGGAGCTGTTTTTT.

The chain uses TRBV2 and TRBJ2-1; 15 bases are shared with TRBD2. CDR3 length: 15 amino acids. With V trimmed by 6 bases and J by 7 bases, 4 bases remained unmatched. Germline-derived CDR1 and CDR2 are SNHLY and FYNNEI. For the CDR3, the DNA is TGTGCCAGCAGGGATGGACTAGCGGGGGGGAATGAGCAGTTCTTC. Protein: CASRDGLAGGNEQFF.

This clone was counted a single time. CDR3 nucleotides: TGCGCCAGCAGCATGACAGGGCTGGATGAGCAGTTCTTC. It encodes CASSMTGLDEQFF. The rearrangement joins TRBV5-1 to TRBJ2-1, with TRBD1 matching 7 bases. The ends lost 4 bases at V and 8 bases at J; junction bases unmatched: 6. Germline V gene sequence: CDR1 SGHRS, CDR2 YFSETQ. The CDR3 has 13 amino acids. Full variable domain (outside the CDR3, taken from reference TRBV5-1 and TRBJ2-1): KAGVTQTPRYLIKTRGQQVTLSCSPISGHRSVSWYQQTPGQGLQFLFEYFSETQRNKGNFPGRFSGRQFSNSRSEMNVSTLELGDSALYLCASSMTGLDEQFFGPGTRLTVL.

The chain employs TRBV6-5 and TRBJ2-3; 14 bases are shared with TRBD2. Germline CDR1 reads MNHEY; CDR2 reads SVGAGI. V dropped 5 bases and J dropped 7; count of bases not matched to a gene: 5. The CDR3 consists of 15 residues. CDR3: CASSLTSGGVYTQYF. The CDR3, as DNA: TGTGCCAGCAGTCTGACTAGCGGGGGGGTGTATACGCAGTATTTT.

The chain joins TRBV2 to TRBJ1-1; unclear D gene. Germline loops: CDR1 SNHLY, CDR2 FYNNEI. This CDR3 region has 14 residues. Trimming removed 5 bases from V and 4 bases from J, with 14 bases in between. CDR3 bases: TGTGCCAGCAGTCAATACGGTGGTAGCACTGAAGCTTTCTTT. Residues: CASSQYGGSTEAFF.

The V and J genes are TRBV6-6 and TRBJ2-3; D not resolved. The CDR3 has 13 residues. V was cut by 0 bases and J by 5 bases, with 6 bases left in between. Per germline, CDR1 MNHNY and CDR2 SVGAGI (reference sequence). CDR3: CASSYSSGDTQYF. Here the CDR3 DNA reads TGTGCCAGCAGTTACTCTAGTGGAGATACGCAGTATTTT.

This clone was detected ten times or more. The rearrangement uses TRBV2 and TRBJ1-4, with D tentatively TRBD1 (6 bases). The germline V gene has CDR1 SNHLY and CDR2 FYNNEI. Trimming stripped 3 bases from V and 7 bases from J, with 15 bases between. This CDR3 is built from 15 residues. CDR3 sequence (DNA): TGTGCCAGCAGTGATTACAGGGCGGTCGGTGAAAAACTGTTTTTT. Protein product: CASSDYRAVGEKLFF.

The rearrangement uses TRBV7-9 and TRBJ1-5; D is unresolved. The CDR3 runs to 15 residues. Trimming left V 4 bases short and J 5 bases short, with 15 bases between. In germline, CDR1 is SEHNR, CDR2 FQNEAQ (reference sequence). CDR3: CASSSTKPGHQPQHF. The CDR3 nucleotides are TGTGCCAGCAGCTCAACCAAGCCGGGTCATCAGCCCCAGCATTTT.

The CDR3 spells CASSGEGGSGNIQYF. In DNA form, the CDR3 reads TGTGCCAGCAGTGGGGAGGGGGGGAGTGGAAACATTCAGTACTTC. J is TRBJ2-4 and V is TRBV2; tentatively, D is TRBD2 (7 bases). The germline V gene encodes CDR1 SNHLY and CDR2 FYNNEI. This CDR3 has 15 residues. V was clipped by 4 bases and J by 6 bases, with 16 bases between them.

This clone was observed once. V usage is TRBV5-4 and J usage is TRBJ1-2, with no clear D. Trimming took off 0 bases at V and 1 base at J, with 7 bases between the two ends. Germline lookup yields CDR1 SGHNT and CDR2 YYREEE (reference sequence). There are 14 residues in the CDR3. In nucleotides, the CDR3 is TGTGCCAGCAGCTTGGATGCGTTTAACTATGGCTACACCTTC. This translates into CASSLDAFNYGYTF.

The V and J genes are TRBV7-9 and TRBJ2-1; 7 nucleotides match TRBD2. Germline V gives CDR1 SEHNR, CDR2 FQNEAQ (reference sequence). V lost 6 bases and J lost 0; bases outside the gene matches: 5. This CDR3 has 15 amino acids. The CDR3 DNA reads as TGTGCCAGCAGTAGAGGACTAGACTCCTACAATGAGCAGTTCTTC. Translating it yields CASSRGLDSYNEQFF.

The CDR3: CASSWGAGTSAEETQYF. The CDR3 coding sequence is TGCGCCAGCAGCTGGGGGGCTGGGACTAGCGCCGAAGAGACCCAGTACTTC. The V call is TRBV5-1, the J call TRBJ2-5, with 10 bases fitting TRBD2. In germline, CDR1 is SGHRS, CDR2 YFSETQ. The V segment lost 3 bases and the J segment 3 bases; nucleotides outside the gene matches: 11. The CDR3 runs 17 residues. The full variable domain, completed using reference TRBV5-1 and TRBJ2-5, is KAGVTQTPRYLIKTRGQQVTLSCSPISGHRSVSWYQQTPGQGLQFLFEYFSETQRNKGNFPGRFSGRQFSNSRSEMNVSTLELGDSALYLCASSWGAGTSAEETQYFGPGTRLLVL.

This clone has a single count. The chain couples TRBV30 to TRBJ2-5; 8 nucleotides agree with TRBD1. Gene TRBJ2-7 matches the end of the DNA better, so the J call may be wrong. Germline V gives CDR1 GTSNPN, CDR2 SVGIG (reference sequence). The CDR3 totals 12 residues. CDR3 DNA sequence: TGTGCCTGGGCTACAGGGGGCTACGAGCAGTACTTC. It codes for CAWATGGYEQYF.

The CDR3, as DNA: TGTGCCAGCAGCAGGACTAGCGGGGCTATGGGAGAGACCCAGTACTTC. This encodes CASSRTSGAMGETQYF. The rearrangement uses TRBV5-4 and TRBJ2-5, with 12 positions matching TRBD2. Germline V gene sequence: CDR1 SGHNT, CDR2 YYREEE (reference sequence). V was clipped by 4 bases and J by 4 bases; unmatched bases: 8. The CDR3 is 16 residues long.

This chain joins TRBV19 and TRBJ1-2; TRBD1 might be the D (5 bases). The CDR3 is 18 amino acids. Germline assignment: CDR1 LNHDA and CDR2 SQIVND (reference sequence). V dropped 3 bases and J dropped 1 base, with 21 bases sitting between them. The CDR3 is CASSIKNPSQGLNYGYTF. DNA of the CDR3: TGTGCCAGTAGTATCAAAAACCCTAGTCAGGGCCTTAACTATGGCTACACCTTC.

This clone was detected a few times. The chain recombines TRBV15 with TRBJ1-6, with D possibly being TRBD1 (6 bases). The CDR3 is 16 residues long. The V gene lost 1 base and the J gene lost 8 bases, with 15 bases spanning the gap. Germline CDR1 reads LNHNV; CDR2 reads YYDKDF (reference sequence). CDR3 sequence (DNA): TGTGCCACCAGCAGAGGAATACAGGGTGCGGATTCACCCCTCCACTTT. It codes for CATSRGIQGADSPLHF.

CDR3 sequence (DNA): TGCGCCAGCAGCTCCTCAGGGGGACTGAATAATTCACCCCTCCACTTT. Translated, it gives CASSSSGGLNNSPLHF. The V gene is TRBV5-1, the J gene TRBJ1-6; 7 positions agree with TRBD1. The germline V gene has CDR1 SGHRS and CDR2 YFSETQ. The V segment lost 3 bases and the J segment 5 bases; nucleotides outside the gene matches: 8. This CDR3 is built from 16 residues.

V and J are TRBV4-1 and TRBJ2-2, with a possible D match to TRBD2 (5 bases). Looked up from germline, CDR1 is MGHRA and CDR2 is YSYEKL. The CDR3 has 14 amino acids. With 0 bases removed from V and 7 bases from J, the gap between germline ends came to 9 bases. The CDR3 DNA is TGCGCCAGCAGCCAAGAGTGGCGGGTCGGGGAGCTGTTTTTT. This codes for CASSQEWRVGELFF.

A few counts support this clone. The gene calls are TRBV5-1 and TRBJ2-7; possible D gene TRBD2, 5 bases. Germline assignment: CDR1 SGHRS and CDR2 YFSETQ. This CDR3 has 15 amino acids. The V end was cut by 0 bases, the J end by 4 bases, with 14 bases between. The CDR3 DNA sequence: TGCGCCAGCAGCTTGGGGAGTAGCGATGGGTACGAGCAGTACTTC. It encodes CASSLGSSDGYEQYF.

The J gene is TRBJ2-7, the V gene TRBV5-8, with 8 bases matching TRBD2. V shed 2 bases, J shed 3 bases, and the junction held 10 bases outside the gene matches. The CDR3 is 16 amino acids. The germline CDR1 and CDR2 sequences are SGHTS and YDEGEE. The CDR3 reads CASSLAAGGRRYEQYF. The CDR3 bases are TGTGCCAGCAGCTTAGCCGCGGGGGGCCGTCGCTACGAGCAGTACTTC.